The 2 T cell receptor beta chains in this list originate from one sample, sequenced in a study of cytomegalovirus exposure and HLA in healthy donors. Data came from immunoSEQ multiplex PCR; TCRdb stores just in-frame clones and leaves some out. Of around 110,000 clones listed, about nine tenths are singletons. The source material was PBMCs. These receptors were collected from a woman aged 18-35 years in good health and CMV-seropositive.

The rearrangement uses TRBV28 and TRBJ2-3; TRBD1 aligns across 9 bases. Germline CDR1 MDHEN, CDR2 SYDVKM. The CDR3 length is 18 residues. V lost 5 bases and J lost 3; bases outside the gene matches: 15. This CDR3 reads CASSLLQGAGVRTDTQYF. The CDR3 DNA reads as TGTGCCAGCAGTCTCTTACAGGGGGCCGGGGTTAGAACAGATACGCAGTATTTT.

This sequence joins TRBV19 and TRBJ1-1; 7 bases map to TRBD1. After removal of 7 bases from V and 3 bases from J, the junction contained 11 bases not matched to a gene. The CDR3 length is 15 residues. Germline V lookup: CDR1 LNHDA, CDR2 SQIVND (reference sequence). The CDR3 reads CASTPDRSFHTEAFF. CDR3 coding DNA: TGTGCCAGTACCCCGGACAGGTCGTTTCACACTGAAGCTTTCTTT. The whole variable domain, remainder taken from reference TRBV19 and TRBJ1-1, is DGGITQSPKYLFRKEGQNVTLSCEQNLNHDAMYWYRQDPGQGLRLIYYSQIVNDFQKGDIAEGYSVSREKKESFPLTVTSAQKNPTAFYLCASTPDRSFHTEAFFGQGTRLTVV.